These 10 T cell receptor beta chains were sequenced from one sample in a study of cytomegalovirus exposure and HLA in healthy donors (TCRdb year 2017). The protocol used for the library was the immunoSEQ multiplex PCR assay. For the multiplex PCR, a mixture combining 60 forward primers for TCR Vbeta segments and 13 reverse primers for TCR Jbeta segments was used. Held by TCRdb, this immuneACCESS table contains in-frame sequences only and omits some clones. Under half of the omission traces to an unresolved V gene where checked; the cause of the rest is unknown. For this sample the table gives 150,000 to 200,000 clones, of which 68% were detected only once. 1.4% to 1.5% of the sample lies in the top ten. Sequencing was done on a sample of PBMCs. The receptors derive from a man aged 45-60 years in good health and CMV-seronegative.

In its sample, this clone was seen a few times. For the CDR3, the DNA is TGCGCCAGCAGTTTAACCGGGACTACCGGCCTTTACAATGAGCAGTTCTTC. It encodes CASSLTGTTGLYNEQFF. The rearrangement links TRBV5-1 to TRBJ2-1; 7 positions agree with TRBD2. CDR1 is SGHRS, CDR2 YFSETQ, per germline. V shed 5 bases and J 4 bases; nucleotides not matched to a gene: 15. The CDR3 contains 17 residues.

V gene TRBV4-3 combines with J gene TRBJ2-3; D not resolved. V was clipped by 0 bases and J by 0 bases, with 7 bases between them. The germline CDR1 and CDR2 sequences are LGHNA and YSLEER. The CDR3 runs to 15 residues. The CDR3 region is CASSQDPRSTDTQYF. For the CDR3, the DNA is TGCGCCAGCAGCCAAGATCCCAGAAGCACAGATACGCAGTATTTT.

This chain links TRBV7-3 with TRBJ2-2, with D possibly being TRBD1 (5 bases). The CDR3 has 19 amino acids. In germline, CDR1 is SGHTA, CDR2 FQGTGA. V was pared by 3 bases and J by 0 bases, with 20 bases between. CDR3 sequence: CASSLGTSTQGSNTGELFF. CDR3 nucleotides: TGTGCCAGCAGCTTGGGTACCTCAACTCAGGGCTCGAACACCGGGGAGCTGTTTTTT. The full variable domain, completed using reference TRBV7-3 and TRBJ2-2, is GAGVSQTPSNKVTEKGKYVELRCDPISGHTALYWYRQSLGQGPEFLIYFQGTGAADDSGLPNDRFFAVRPEGSVSTLKIQRTERGDSAVYLCASSLGTSTQGSNTGELFFGEGSRLTVL.

The chain links TRBV19 to TRBJ2-5; 11 bases line up with TRBD2. CDR3 size: 14 residues. The germline CDR1 and CDR2 sequences are LNHDA and SQIVND (reference sequence). Trimming removed 5 bases from V and 5 bases from J; junction bases left unmatched: 4. The CDR3 loop reads CASSLLAGVETQYF. In DNA form, the CDR3 reads TGTGCCAGTAGTCTACTAGCGGGGGTGGAGACCCAGTACTTC.

This clone was counted a few times. The rearrangement uses TRBV19 and TRBJ1-2; tentatively, D is TRBD1 (6 bases). The CDR3 has 15 amino acids. Per the germline V gene, CDR1 is LNHDA and CDR2 is SQIVND (reference sequence). Trimming took 3 bases from V and 4 from J, leaving 15 bases between them. CDR3 amino acids: CASSIGRGSAYGYTF. The CDR3 DNA follows: TGTGCCAGTAGTATTGGCAGGGGCTCAGCCTATGGCTACACCTTC.

The genes are TRBV27 and TRBJ2-3; 10 nucleotides align to TRBD2. The J segment lost 2 bases and the V segment lost 8 bases, leaving 10 bases of the junction unmatched. This CDR3 is 16 amino acids long. CDR1 is MNHEY and CDR2 is SMNVEV in the germline V gene (reference sequence). CDR3 in amino acids: CASGGPSGGHTDTQYF. In DNA form, the CDR3 reads TGTGCCAGCGGGGGCCCTAGCGGGGGCCACACAGATACGCAGTATTTT.

This rearrangement joins TRBV6-1 to TRBJ2-2, with 7 bases matching TRBD1. Germline values: CDR1 MNHNS, CDR2 SASEGT. This CDR3 comprises 18 residues. V dropped 0 bases and J dropped 5; count of bases not matched to a gene: 12. CDR3 loop: CASSEARAGGRRTGELFF. The CDR3 region has the DNA TGTGCCAGCAGTGAAGCGCGGGCAGGGGGAAGAAGAACCGGGGAGCTGTTTTTT.

J is TRBJ2-7 and V is TRBV30, with 9 nucleotides matching TRBD2. J gave up 2 bases and V 3 bases, and 8 bases lay outside the gene matches. Germline CDR1 reads GTSNPN; CDR2 reads SVGIG (reference sequence). CDR3 length: 15 residues. In DNA form, the CDR3 reads TGTGCCTGGAGGGACCTAGCGGGGCCACCCTACGAGCAGTACTTC. Translation gives CAWRDLAGPPYEQYF.

The chain employs TRBV7-6 and TRBJ2-3; TRBD2 matches at 12 bases. The CDR3 length is 17 residues. Unmatched junction bases numbered 12, after V lost 5 bases and J lost 6 bases. CDR1 is SGHVS, CDR2 FNYEAQ, per germline. The CDR3 nucleotides are TGTGCCAGCAGCCCTACTAGCGGGGGGACCCTCGGGGATACGCAGTATTTT. Protein sequence: CASSPTSGGTLGDTQYF.

This clone was counted a few times. The V and J genes are TRBV20-1 and TRBJ1-2; 8 bases are shared with TRBD1. There are 11 residues in the CDR3. Trimming cost V 6 bases and J 8 bases; bases outside gene matches: 5. Germline V lookup: CDR1 DFQATT, CDR2 SNEGSKA (reference sequence). The CDR3 is CSALRTGGYTF. The DNA of the CDR3 is TGCAGTGCCCTCAGGACAGGGGGCTACACCTTC.